A selection of T cell receptor beta chains follows, all from one sample in a study of identical twins' blood T cells. TCRdb re-called the 5' RACE reads through MiXCR, storing one row per CDR3 protein. The table includes hundreds of thousands of distinct CDR3 sequences, more than 25% detected once. Specimen: PBMCs. These TCRs come from a woman aged 18 to 55 in good health. CDR3s include the opening cysteine and the closing phenylalanine or tryptophan. The order of the fields is J gene, V gene, clone size, D gene, CDR3 protein, CDR3 DNA. The D gene is left open where the match is weak. Where a row states a size, it is once, few, many or the class of an expanded clone; other rows omit it.

TRBJ1-6	TRBV9	few	TRBD1	CASSEGQGATSYNSPLHF	TGTGCCAGCAGCGAAGGGCAGGGGGCCACCTCCTATAATTCACCCCTCCACTTT
TRBJ2-4	TRBV20-1	few	-	CSAREPNKNIQYF	TGCAGTGCTAGAGAACCGAACAAAAACATTCAGTACTTC
TRBJ2-3	TRBV6-1	-	-	CASSVAVRADTQYF	TGTGCCAGCAGTGTTGCAGTACGCGCAGATACGCAGTATTTT
TRBJ2-5	TRBV24-1	few	-	CATSDLRLWGDF	TGTGCCACCAGTGATTTACGGCTGTGGGGAGACTTC
TRBJ1-2	TRBV11-2	-	-	CASSLGQHYGYTF	TGTGCCAGCAGCCTGGGGCAGCATTATGGCTACACCTTC
TRBJ2-2	TRBV12-3/TRBV12-4	few	TRBD2	CASTTSGGAGELFF	TGTGCCAGCACAACTAGCGGGGGGGCCGGGGAGCTGTTTTTT
TRBJ2-2	TRBV14	-	-	CAGSHQYTGELFF	TGTGCCGGCAGCCATCAGTACACCGGGGAGCTGTTTTTT
TRBJ2-2	TRBV6-1	few	TRBD2	CASSGEEREIGTGELFF	TGTGCCAGCAGTGGGGAGGAGCGGGAGATAGGCACCGGGGAGCTGTTTTTT
TRBJ2-7	TRBV5-1	few	-	CASSRTDHGYEQYF	TGCGCCAGCAGCAGGACGGACCACGGCTACGAGCAGTACTTC
TRBJ2-5	TRBV20-1	many	TRBD2	CSARPLAGTETQYF	TGCAGTGCTAGACCTTTAGCGGGGACGGAGACCCAGTACTTC
TRBJ1-1	TRBV2	many	TRBD1	CASGNRGLRASEAFF	TGTGCCAGCGGTAACAGGGGGTTGAGAGCAAGTGAAGCTTTCTTT
TRBJ2-5	TRBV7-2	few	-	CASSGSRQETQYF	TGTGCCAGCAGCGGGAGTCGACAAGAGACCCAGTACTTC
TRBJ2-7	TRBV20-1	few	-	CSARDVADSEQYF	TGCAGTGCTAGAGATGTGGCGGACAGCGAGCAGTACTTC
TRBJ1-2	TRBV13	-	TRBD1	CASSSGQGRNGYTF	TGTGCCAGCAGCTCTGGACAGGGGAGGAATGGCTACACCTTC
TRBJ1-6	TRBV5-1	-	-	CASSLDASPLHF	TGCGCCAGCAGCTTAGACGCCTCACCCCTCCACTTT
TRBJ1-3	TRBV20-1	-	TRBD1	CSATRDSSDNTIYF	TGCAGTGCTACCCGGGACAGCTCTGATAACACCATATATTTT